This T cell receptor beta chain is from a study of T cell responses to AZD1222 COVID-19 vaccine. Assay: immunoSEQ multiplex PCR; the TCRdb copy retains only in-frame clones and omits some. The top ten hold under 2% of the sample, which has 150,000 or so clones, approximately 94% seen once. The germline V gene has CDR1 LNHDA and CDR2 SQIVND (reference sequence). Deletions cut 5 bases from V and 3 bases from J, with 11 bases between. This CDR3 has 14 residues. The source material was peripheral blood, sampled on day 0 of AZD1222 vaccination. This sequence joins TRBV19 and TRBJ1-3; D remains unclear. The sequence derives from an adult in good health. The CDR3 DNA reads as TGTGCCAGTAGTGAATCGGGTCGTGGAAACACCATATATTTT. Translated: CASSESGRGNTIYF.